This TCR beta chain was recorded in a study of blood T cells in healthy people across ages. Overall study: Template switching retrieved approximately one barcoded beta molecule for each two T cells.

Study observations and caveats: TCR beta diversity tracked closely with naive T cell percentage.

A J-beta primer mix and a sample-barcoded 5' primer were used in a second PCR of roughly 6 to 12 cycles. Each cDNA was tagged by a template-switch adaptor containing 12 random nucleotides. Each of the samples gave a minimum of 2.5 million paired-end reads that contained CDR3. TCRdb reprocessed the 5' RACE reads with MiXCR, giving one entry per CDR3 protein. The sample lists hundreds of thousands of distinct CDR3 sequences; about 56% were seen once. Comment on this clonotype: Its antigen is as yet unknown.

Trimming stripped 4 bases from V and 4 bases from J, with 11 bases between. Germline V gene lookup returns CDR1 SQVTM and CDR2 ANQGSEA. The CDR3 consists of 13 residues. Material: blood. This sequence was found in a man in his forties in good health. The chain combines TRBV29-1 with TRBJ1-5; D unresolved. CDR3 nucleotide sequence: TGCAGCGTTGGGCAGAGGGCGAATCAGCCCCAGCATTTT. Translated, it gives CSVGQRANQPQHF.